This paragraph covers one TCR beta chain sequence. The sample originates from a study of blood T cell repertoires in COVID-19. The wider study: Spain, Italy and the United States supplied samples that represented acute and convalescent COVID-19. PBMCs, B-cell-depleted T cells, or T cells were the source of the cDNA or gDNA that made up the material.

This CDR3 contains 12 residues. V lost 6 bases and J 7 bases, leaving 10 bases between the germline ends. In germline, CDR1 is MDHEN, CDR2 SYDVKM. Clones were read by immunoSEQ multiplex PCR, and TCRdb kept only the in-frame ones, dropping some. This table has hundreds of thousands of clones, 75% to 90% appearing once. The chain has TRBV28 and TRBJ2-1; D is perhaps TRBD1 (6 bases). The sequence was collected from a human donor in a cohort sampled during active COVID-19. Specimen: peripheral blood. CDR3 loop: CASSRRGNEQFF. The CDR3 DNA follows: TGTGCCAGCAGCCGCAGGGGTAATGAGCAGTTCTTC. The whole variable domain, remainder taken from reference TRBV28 and TRBJ2-1, is DVKVTQSSRYLVKRTGEKVFLECVQDMDHENMFWYRQDPGLGLRLIYFSYDVKMKEKGDIPEGYSVSREKKERFSLILESASTNQTSMYLCASSRRGNEQFFGPGTRLTVL.